This T cell receptor beta chain came from a study of blood T cell repertoires in COVID-19. Germline CDR1 reads LGHDT; CDR2 reads YNNKEL (reference sequence). V dropped 3 bases and J dropped 10 bases, with 12 bases sitting between them. This CDR3 has 12 amino acids. TCRdb keeps only in-frame clones here, not all; method: immunoSEQ multiplex PCR. The table includes some 64,000 clones, more than 60% detected once. This chain uses TRBV3-1 (or the pseudogene TRBV3-2) with TRBJ1-1, with D possibly matching TRBD1 (5 bases). This sequence was found in a woman aged 80 or over with active or convalescent COVID-19. Material for sequencing was peripheral blood. The CDR3 sequence is CASSHSGGRAFF. In nucleotides, the CDR3 is TGTGCCAGCAGCCACTCGGGGGGGAGAGCTTTCTTT.